This paragraph reports one T cell receptor beta chain. Its antigen is currently unknown. Germline trimming cut 6 bases from V and 1 base from J; bases unmatched to any gene: 18. CDR1 is MNHEY and CDR2 is SMNVEV in the germline V gene (reference sequence). CDR3 length: 19 residues. These data originate in a study of cytomegalovirus exposure and HLA in healthy donors. This PCR relied on a set of 60 Vbeta primers and 13 Jbeta primers. TCRdb's copy holds only in-frame clones and misses some; the assay was immunoSEQ multiplex PCR. The sample contains approximately 220,000 clones, 75% to 80% of which appear only once. Study-level findings and limits: Several of the most significant clusters appeared, in a later analysis, to be linked to common viral pathogens. The authors later found TCR association rates varying by HLA locus, with DRB1 most and HLA-C fewest.

The TCR comes from a young man in good health and CMV-seronegative. The specimen was PBMCs. The chain uses TRBV27 and TRBJ2-7; 10 bases fit TRBD1. CDR3 residues: CASSSRPFSGTGVSYEQYF. The CDR3 DNA is TGTGCCAGCAGCTCTAGACCCTTTTCCGGGACAGGGGTTTCCTACGAGCAGTACTTC.